The present T cell receptor (beta chain) was sequenced within a study of T cells in Graves' hyperthyroidism and ophthalmopathy. This clonotype has just a few counts. The antigen remains undetermined. The CDR3 is 15 amino acids. Trimming took 10 bases from V and 0 from J; bases not matched to a gene: 5. Germline CDR1 WSHSY, CDR2 SAAADI. The study, taken as a whole, reports: Blood held most thyroid clonotypes expanded above 0.001 frequency. Ophthalmopathy, which appeared later, was predicted by the model a median roughly 6.5 months before onset.

Amplification of TCR beta CDR3 regions was performed using RNA transcripts as template. When the TCR CDR3 underwent first-round RT-PCR, the HTBI primer set was used. TCRdb recomputed calls from the multiplex PCR reads with MiXCR, one row per CDR3 protein. The sample lists 300,000 to 450,000 distinct CDR3 sequences; about a sixth were seen once. Clinical symptoms, serum thyroxine and TRAb, thyroid ultrasound and orbital computed tomography were used for the diagnoses. The material sequenced was blood. The clonotype was recovered from a woman aged 40-49 years with Graves' ophthalmopathy. V gene TRBV10-2 combines with J gene TRBJ2-2; 10 bases agree with TRBD2. The CDR3 loop reads CATVLAGTNTGELFF. The CDR3 nucleotides are TGCGCCACCGTACTAGCGGGGACGAACACCGGGGAGCTGTTTTTT.